The 14 T cell receptor beta chains presented below share a single source sample, sequenced in a study of T cell responses to AZD1222 COVID-19 vaccine. Some clones are missing from TCRdb's copy, which holds only in-frame ones; the method was immunoSEQ multiplex PCR. The profile shows over 150,000 clones, 75% to 95% of them singletons. Sequencing was performed on peripheral blood, taken on day 0 of AZD1222 vaccination. Every receptor here comes from an adult in good health.

The genes are TRBV6-6 and TRBJ1-6; no clear D. The V gene's germline CDR1 is MNHNY and CDR2 SVGAGI (reference sequence). CDR3 length: 14 amino acids. V was trimmed by 4 bases and J by 6 bases, leaving 10 bases between them. CDR3 sequence: CASSSGLGNSPLHF. The CDR3 DNA reads as TGTGCCAGCAGTTCGGGTTTGGGTAATTCACCCCTCCACTTT.

The chain uses TRBV11-2 and TRBJ1-6; D not certain. V dropped 2 bases and J dropped 11 bases, with 7 bases sitting between them. There are 12 residues in the CDR3. Germline CDR1 is SGHAT and CDR2 is FQNNGV. CDR3 nucleotide sequence: TGTGCCAGCAGCTTATCTAGCCCACCCCTCCACTTT. This codes for CASSLSSPPLHF.

V is TRBV30 and J is TRBJ1-1; a possible D gene is TRBD1 (5 bases). Germline CDR1 GTSNPN, CDR2 SVGIG (reference sequence). The V end was cut by 1 base, the J end by 1 base, with 19 bases between. This CDR3 is 17 amino acids long. CDR3 bases: TGTGCCTGGAGTGAAGTGGGACTGAACTTCCCGAACACTGAAGCTTTCTTT. Translation: CAWSEVGLNFPNTEAFF.

The chain joins TRBV2 to TRBJ1-6; 10 bases fit TRBD1. V lost 4 bases to trimming and J lost 5 bases; unmatched junction nucleotides: 2. The CDR3 is 15 residues long. Germline assignment: CDR1 SNHLY and CDR2 FYNNEI. The CDR3 DNA sequence: TGTGCCAGCAGTGGGGACAGGGGCCATAATTCACCCCTCCACTTT. This sequence encodes CASSGDRGHNSPLHF.

This chain connects TRBV28 to TRBJ1-2; no firm D call. Trimming removed 5 bases at V and 0 bases at J, with 13 bases between. Germline values: CDR1 MDHEN, CDR2 SYDVKM. The CDR3 loop spans 15 amino acids. For the CDR3, the DNA is TGTGCCAGCAGTCTAACTAGGGATGCTAACTATGGCTACACCTTC. Amino acid sequence: CASSLTRDANYGYTF.

The chain couples TRBV4-3 to TRBJ1-3, with a weak D call TRBD1 (6 bases). V was trimmed by 2 bases and J by 2 bases, leaving 13 bases between them. Germline V gene sequence: CDR1 LGHNA, CDR2 YSLEER. The CDR3 is 16 amino acids. The CDR3 DNA reads TGCGCCAGCAGCCAAACGACAGGTACAACTGGAAACACCATATATTTT. Translated: CASSQTTGTTGNTIYF.

V gene TRBV4-3 combines with J gene TRBJ1-1, with D possibly matching TRBD1 (6 bases). In germline, CDR1 is LGHNA, CDR2 YSLEER. The V and J ends lost 2 bases and 1 base respectively, with 8 bases between them. The CDR3 covers 14 residues. The CDR3 bases are TGCGCCAGCAGCCAAAAACAGGGGAACACTGAAGCTTTCTTT. This sequence encodes CASSQKQGNTEAFF.

V usage is TRBV28 and J usage is TRBJ1-2; TRBD1 aligns across 8 bases. CDR1 and CDR2 (germline): MDHEN, SYDVKM. Trimming cost V 2 bases and J 6 bases; bases outside gene matches: 5. The length of the CDR3 is 14 residues. The CDR3 sequence is CASSLAGGGDGYTF. For the CDR3, the DNA is TGTGCCAGCAGTTTAGCAGGGGGCGGGGATGGCTACACCTTC.

This chain links TRBV6-1 with TRBJ1-2, with TRBD1 identical over 7 bases. Germline trimming cut 3 bases from V and 7 bases from J; bases unmatched to any gene: 11. There are 15 residues in the CDR3. Germline V CDR1 and CDR2: MNHNS, SASEGT. This CDR3 reads CASSDEQGQGRGYTF. The CDR3, as DNA: TGTGCCAGCAGTGACGAACAGGGGCAGGGTCGTGGCTACACCTTC.

V is TRBV30 and J is TRBJ1-1; D ambiguous. This CDR3 comprises 14 residues. Trimming took 0 bases from V and 2 from J, leaving 10 bases between them. Germline values: CDR1 GTSNPN, CDR2 SVGIG (reference sequence). The chain's CDR3 is CAWSVIGTNTEAFF. CDR3 in DNA: TGTGCCTGGAGTGTAATTGGTACTAACACTGAAGCTTTCTTT.

The chain links TRBV7-9 to TRBJ1-1, with TRBD1 identical over 8 bases. Per germline, CDR1 SEHNR and CDR2 FQNEAQ (reference sequence). The junction had 6 bases not matched to a gene; V was cut back by 8 bases and J by 4 bases. There are 13 residues in the CDR3. The CDR3, as DNA: TGTGCCAGCCAGGGGGCTTGGGGCACTGAAGCTTTCTTT. Protein product: CASQGAWGTEAFF.

The CDR3 DNA sequence: TGTGCCAGCAGAGTGAACCTTCATAGCGAGCAGTACTTC. Translated, it gives CASRVNLHSEQYF. The rearrangement links TRBV2 to TRBJ2-7; no clear D gene. The CDR3 is 13 residues long. Trimming pared 6 bases from V and 6 bases from J, leaving 15 bases between. Germline values: CDR1 SNHLY, CDR2 FYNNEI.

This clone appeared a few times. The chain recombines TRBV5-1 with TRBJ2-7; tentative D call: TRBD1 (6 bases). The length of the CDR3 is 15 residues. Germline assignment: CDR1 SGHRS and CDR2 YFSETQ. Trimming took off 2 bases at V and 12 bases at J, with 24 bases between the two ends. CDR3 sequence reads: CASSLALRGGHGVYF. Here the CDR3 DNA reads TGCGCCAGCAGCTTAGCCCTCAGGGGCGGCCATGGTGTGTACTTC.

The gene calls are TRBV5-1 and TRBJ1-2, with D uncertain. The CDR3 loop spans 12 amino acids. Germline V gene sequence: CDR1 SGHRS, CDR2 YFSETQ. With 7 bases removed from V and 0 bases from J, the gap between germline ends came to 7 bases. The CDR3 sequence: CASAATNYGYTF. DNA of the CDR3: TGCGCCAGCGCGGCGACTAACTATGGCTACACCTTC. The variable domain in full, with the rest retrieved from reference TRBV5-1 and TRBJ1-2, is KAGVTQTPRYLIKTRGQQVTLSCSPISGHRSVSWYQQTPGQGLQFLFEYFSETQRNKGNFPGRFSGRQFSNSRSEMNVSTLELGDSALYLCASAATNYGYTFGSGTRLTVV.